Presented here are 20 T cell receptor beta chains from one specimen sequenced in a study of cytomegalovirus exposure and HLA in healthy donors (dated by TCRdb to 2016 to 2017). The method was the immunoSEQ multiplex PCR assay. For the multiplex PCR, a mixture combining 60 forward primers for TCR Vbeta segments and 13 reverse primers for TCR Jbeta segments was used. As stored in TCRdb, this immuneACCESS dataset retains in-frame rearrangements with V and J assigned. A fraction of the clones does not appear; measured against another copy, unresolved V genes explain less than half of the discrepancy, and the remainder lacks a known reason. The sample has about 170,000 clones on record, almost 80% of them singletons. The ten largest clones take up about 0.91% of the sample. The sequenced material came from PBMCs. The receptors shown here come from a woman aged 45-59 years in good health and CMV-seropositive.

This chain links TRBV25-1 with TRBJ2-3; 10 nucleotides agree with TRBD1. The V gene's germline CDR1 is MGHDK and CDR2 SYGVNS. This CDR3 comprises 14 residues. The V gene end was trimmed by 7 bases and the J gene end by 6 bases; junction bases not matched to a gene: 7. CDR3 nucleotides: TGTGCCAGCACCAAAGGGACAGGGGCTGATACGCAGTATTTT. Protein: CASTKGTGADTQYF.

In nucleotides, the CDR3 is TGTGCCAGCAGTTCGACAGAGATGTATGGCTACACCTTC. Translation gives CASSSTEMYGYTF. The chain links TRBV7-9 to TRBJ1-2; D perhaps matches TRBD1 (5 bases). CDR1 SEHNR and CDR2 FQNEAQ come from the germline V gene (reference sequence). V lost 6 bases and J lost 5, with 13 bases in between. The CDR3 is made up of 13 amino acids.

This chain's CDR3 is CASSQTAAEAFF. In DNA form, the CDR3 reads TGTGCCAGCAGTCAAACAGCCGCTGAAGCTTTCTTT. The J gene is TRBJ1-1, the V gene TRBV2, with unresolved D. V gave up 5 bases and J gave up 6 bases, with 10 bases separating them. This CDR3 is 12 amino acids long. Germline lookup yields CDR1 SNHLY and CDR2 FYNNEI.

This chain connects TRBV10-2 to TRBJ2-1; D remains ambiguous. V was clipped by 3 bases and J by 9 bases, with 12 bases between them. This CDR3 contains 13 residues. Germline CDR1 is WSHSY and CDR2 is SAAADI. As DNA, the CDR3 is TGCGCCAGCAGTGATTTTTATGTAGTTGAGCAGTTCTTC. Amino acid sequence: CASSDFYVVEQFF.

V gene TRBV27 combines with J gene TRBJ2-5, with 13 bases lining up with TRBD2. V shed 5 bases, J shed 6 bases, and the junction held 6 bases outside the gene matches. CDR3 length equals 15 residues. Germline assignment: CDR1 MNHEY and CDR2 SMNVEV (reference sequence). Written as DNA, the CDR3 is TGTGCCAGCAGTATACTAGCGGGGGGGACGAAGACCCAGTACTTC. Protein product: CASSILAGGTKTQYF.

In this sample, this clone turned up a few times. DNA for the CDR3: TGTGCCAGCAGGGTCCGTACAGGTGAAAAACTGTTTTTT. It specifies CASRVRTGEKLFF. The gene calls are TRBV6-4 and TRBJ1-4, with a weak D call TRBD1 (5 bases). Trimming left V 6 bases short and J 7 bases short, with 12 bases between. In germline, CDR1 is MRHNA, CDR2 SNTAGT. The CDR3 has 13 amino acids.

This chain uses TRBV9 with TRBJ2-7, with D perhaps TRBD2 (6 bases). The CDR3 loop spans 15 amino acids. Germline V gene lookup returns CDR1 SGDLS and CDR2 YYNGEE. Trimming left V 4 bases short and J 0 bases short, with 14 bases between. CDR3 DNA: TGTGCCAGCAGCCCTGGGACTGTAAACTCCTACGAGCAGTACTTC. Amino acid sequence: CASSPGTVNSYEQYF.

In nucleotides, the CDR3 is TGTGCCAGCAGCTCTTCCACCGGGAAACCCTACGAGCAGTACTTC. It encodes CASSSSTGKPYEQYF. The V call is TRBV5-5, the J call TRBJ2-5; possibly TRBD2 for D (5 bases). The DNA matches TRBJ2-7 better at its end, which makes the J call doubtful. The length of the CDR3 is 15 residues. From germline, CDR1 is SGHKS and CDR2 YYEKEE (reference sequence).

The chain recombines TRBV6-5 with TRBJ1-1, with D maybe TRBD1 (6 bases). Germline V gene sequence: CDR1 MNHEY, CDR2 SVGAGI. The CDR3 extends over 14 amino acids. The V end lost 2 bases, the J end lost 5 bases, and 12 bases lay between the germline ends. CDR3 sequence: CASSYLQGKTEAFF. CDR3 DNA: TGTGCCAGCAGTTACCTACAGGGAAAAACTGAAGCTTTCTTT.

For the CDR3, the DNA is TGCGCCAGCAGTGACGCTCTCAGACAGGGGGAAGATCAGCCCCAGCATTTT. It specifies CASSDALRQGEDQPQHF. This sequence joins TRBV10-1 and TRBJ1-5; 9 nucleotides align to TRBD1. The CDR3 is made up of 17 amino acids. CDR1 is WNHNN, CDR2 SYGVQD, per germline (reference sequence). Trimming cost V 3 bases and J 5 bases; bases outside gene matches: 11.

This clone has a single count. The V and J genes are TRBV28 and TRBJ2-7; no clear D. The CDR3 has 12 residues. Germline lookup yields CDR1 MDHEN and CDR2 SYDVKM. Deletions cut 6 bases from V and 3 bases from J, with 9 bases between. The CDR3 reads CASSPRLYEQYF. DNA for the CDR3: TGTGCCAGCAGCCCGCGCCTCTACGAGCAGTACTTC.

V gene TRBV27 combines with J gene TRBJ2-3; TRBD1 matches at 7 bases. With 7 bases clipped from V and 6 bases from J, the junction kept 4 bases outside the gene matches. The CDR3 consists of 12 residues. The germline V gene has CDR1 MNHEY and CDR2 SMNVEV (reference sequence). In DNA form, the CDR3 reads TGTGCCAGCAACAGCAGGGGGGATACGCAGTATTTT. Translated: CASNSRGDTQYF.

The gene calls are TRBV30 and TRBJ2-3, with TRBD2 matching over 14 bases. The CDR3 runs to 17 residues. V lost 4 bases, J lost 4 bases, and 10 bases stayed unmatched. Germline V lookup: CDR1 GTSNPN, CDR2 SVGIG (reference sequence). CDR3 sequence: CAWTKKTSGGEADTQYF. The DNA for the CDR3 is TGTGCCTGGACCAAAAAGACTAGCGGGGGGGAGGCAGATACGCAGTATTTT.

The chain joins TRBV2 to TRBJ1-1; D gene ambiguous. Germline V lookup: CDR1 SNHLY, CDR2 FYNNEI. This CDR3 is 13 amino acids long. The V and J ends lost 2 bases and 8 bases respectively, with 12 bases between them. CDR3 sequence reads: CASSERFNAEAFF. The CDR3 bases are TGTGCCAGCAGTGAACGGTTTAATGCGGAAGCTTTCTTT.

The chain links TRBV19 to TRBJ2-5; 8 bases are a match to TRBD1. Germline V lookup: CDR1 LNHDA, CDR2 SQIVND (reference sequence). The CDR3 is made up of 14 amino acids. V dropped 3 bases and J dropped 5; count of bases not matched to a gene: 5. The CDR3 loop is CASSIGTGIETQYF. The CDR3 nucleotides read TGTGCCAGTAGTATTGGGACAGGAATTGAGACCCAGTACTTC. Supplemented by reference TRBV19 and TRBJ2-5, the full variable domain reads DGGITQSPKYLFRKEGQNVTLSCEQNLNHDAMYWYRQDPGQGLRLIYYSQIVNDFQKGDIAEGYSVSREKKESFPLTVTSAQKNPTAFYLCASSIGTGIETQYFGPGTRLLVL.

CDR3 in DNA: TGTGCCAGCACCATCGGGGGGGGGACTGAAAAACTGTTTTTT. Protein: CASTIGGGTEKLFF. The chain carries TRBV5-4 and TRBJ1-4; TRBD1 is a possible D gene (5 bases). Germline V gives CDR1 SGHNT, CDR2 YYREEE (reference sequence). The V and J ends lost 6 bases and 7 bases respectively, with 16 bases between them. The CDR3 is 14 amino acids.

The genes are TRBV12-5 and TRBJ1-2; possible D gene TRBD1, 5 bases. V gave up 3 bases and J gave up 6 bases, with 23 bases separating them. This CDR3 region has 17 residues. Germline CDR1 LGHNT, CDR2 FRNRAP. CDR3 nucleotides: TGTGCTAGTGGTTTCGGCACTATGGCGGACATTAGTAATGGCTACACCTTC. The encoded protein is CASGFGTMADISNGYTF.

The CDR3 sequence is CASSQGTGPYEQYF. CDR3 DNA: TGCGCCAGCAGCCAAGGGACAGGCCCCTACGAGCAGTACTTC. The chain joins TRBV4-3 to TRBJ2-7; TRBD1 matches 7 bases. V was pared by 1 base and J by 2 bases, with 2 bases of the junction left unmatched. The CDR3 is 14 amino acids. Germline V CDR1 and CDR2: LGHNA, YSLEER.

The chain links TRBV9 to TRBJ1-1; a possible D gene is TRBD1 (6 bases). V was shortened by 3 bases and J by 6 bases, with 12 bases between the two germline ends. Germline lookup yields CDR1 SGDLS and CDR2 YYNGEE. The CDR3 consists of 13 residues. As DNA, the CDR3 is TGTGCCAGCAGCGCAGGGGTGAGCGCTGAAGCTTTCTTT. Its translation is CASSAGVSAEAFF.

The J gene is TRBJ2-5, the V gene TRBV2; D may be TRBD2 (6 bases). In germline, CDR1 is SNHLY, CDR2 FYNNEI. The V end lost 4 bases, the J end lost 5 bases, and 11 bases lay between the germline ends. The CDR3 is 13 residues long. The CDR3: CASSATRLETQYF. The CDR3, as DNA: TGTGCCAGCAGTGCGACTAGGCTGGAGACCCAGTACTTC.